Given below is one TCR beta chain in context. The antigen is unknown. This sample was included in a study of CXCR3-negative and CXCR3-positive naive CD8 T cells. Study findings and constraints: Both naive subsets had comparably high diversity; memory CD8+ cells much lower. Naive cells that were CXCR3-positive had more hydrophobic TRB CDR3s (compared with CXCR3-negative naive cells). Because surface CD5 did not distinguish the naive subsets, TCR strength was inferred from TRB CDR3 properties.

Germline-derived CDR1 and CDR2 are SGHDN and FVKESK. This CDR3 contains 17 residues. The method, 5' RACE with UMI labels, was used to prepare the TRB cDNA libraries. TCRdb reanalyzed the 5' RACE reads, giving one entry per CDR3 protein sequence and no DNA. The sample has about 98,000 distinct CDR3 sequences; the top ten hold 0.82%. Sample: naive CXCR3+ CD8+ T cells from blood. Sample subset: CD45RO-CCR7+CD27+CD95- naive CD8+ T cells expressing CXCR3 (TNR3+). V and J are TRBV14 and TRBJ2-1; TCRdb indicates TRBD2, and absent DNA this call remains unverified. The TCR originated in a human donor in good health. Some clones in this sample may be carry-over from other donors' samples. The CDR3 sequence: CASSQGLAVFSYNEQFF.